Sequencing of this T cell receptor beta chain was carried out in a study of cytomegalovirus exposure and HLA in healthy donors. The study's findings and limits: An Asian-associated ancestry cluster reportedly showed fewer N-insertions than the approximately 670-donor mean in a later analysis. Highest at DRB1 and lowest at HLA-C, TCR association rates differed among HLA loci in a later analysis. The authors judged a highly shared variant cluster likely a sequencing artifact.

Healthy individuals who donated bone marrow served as the donors. CDR1 and CDR2 (germline): SGHRS, YFSETQ. With 3 bases clipped from V and 7 bases from J, the junction kept 4 bases outside the gene matches. This CDR3 has 14 amino acids. As regards this clone: What it binds is not known.

Both 60 Vbeta primers and 13 Jbeta primers went into the PCR. Produced via immunoSEQ multiplex PCR; TCRdb's table is partial and in-frame only. The table has around 110,000 clones, around 80% seen once. V is TRBV5-1 and J is TRBJ1-2; 12 bases map to TRBD1. The receptor's source is a man aged 25-45 years in good health and CMV-seropositive. The sample taken for sequencing was PBMCs. The CDR3 DNA reads TGCGCCAGCAGCTCGGGACAGGGGGCGTCTGGCTACACCTTC. It is translated as CASSSGQGASGYTF.